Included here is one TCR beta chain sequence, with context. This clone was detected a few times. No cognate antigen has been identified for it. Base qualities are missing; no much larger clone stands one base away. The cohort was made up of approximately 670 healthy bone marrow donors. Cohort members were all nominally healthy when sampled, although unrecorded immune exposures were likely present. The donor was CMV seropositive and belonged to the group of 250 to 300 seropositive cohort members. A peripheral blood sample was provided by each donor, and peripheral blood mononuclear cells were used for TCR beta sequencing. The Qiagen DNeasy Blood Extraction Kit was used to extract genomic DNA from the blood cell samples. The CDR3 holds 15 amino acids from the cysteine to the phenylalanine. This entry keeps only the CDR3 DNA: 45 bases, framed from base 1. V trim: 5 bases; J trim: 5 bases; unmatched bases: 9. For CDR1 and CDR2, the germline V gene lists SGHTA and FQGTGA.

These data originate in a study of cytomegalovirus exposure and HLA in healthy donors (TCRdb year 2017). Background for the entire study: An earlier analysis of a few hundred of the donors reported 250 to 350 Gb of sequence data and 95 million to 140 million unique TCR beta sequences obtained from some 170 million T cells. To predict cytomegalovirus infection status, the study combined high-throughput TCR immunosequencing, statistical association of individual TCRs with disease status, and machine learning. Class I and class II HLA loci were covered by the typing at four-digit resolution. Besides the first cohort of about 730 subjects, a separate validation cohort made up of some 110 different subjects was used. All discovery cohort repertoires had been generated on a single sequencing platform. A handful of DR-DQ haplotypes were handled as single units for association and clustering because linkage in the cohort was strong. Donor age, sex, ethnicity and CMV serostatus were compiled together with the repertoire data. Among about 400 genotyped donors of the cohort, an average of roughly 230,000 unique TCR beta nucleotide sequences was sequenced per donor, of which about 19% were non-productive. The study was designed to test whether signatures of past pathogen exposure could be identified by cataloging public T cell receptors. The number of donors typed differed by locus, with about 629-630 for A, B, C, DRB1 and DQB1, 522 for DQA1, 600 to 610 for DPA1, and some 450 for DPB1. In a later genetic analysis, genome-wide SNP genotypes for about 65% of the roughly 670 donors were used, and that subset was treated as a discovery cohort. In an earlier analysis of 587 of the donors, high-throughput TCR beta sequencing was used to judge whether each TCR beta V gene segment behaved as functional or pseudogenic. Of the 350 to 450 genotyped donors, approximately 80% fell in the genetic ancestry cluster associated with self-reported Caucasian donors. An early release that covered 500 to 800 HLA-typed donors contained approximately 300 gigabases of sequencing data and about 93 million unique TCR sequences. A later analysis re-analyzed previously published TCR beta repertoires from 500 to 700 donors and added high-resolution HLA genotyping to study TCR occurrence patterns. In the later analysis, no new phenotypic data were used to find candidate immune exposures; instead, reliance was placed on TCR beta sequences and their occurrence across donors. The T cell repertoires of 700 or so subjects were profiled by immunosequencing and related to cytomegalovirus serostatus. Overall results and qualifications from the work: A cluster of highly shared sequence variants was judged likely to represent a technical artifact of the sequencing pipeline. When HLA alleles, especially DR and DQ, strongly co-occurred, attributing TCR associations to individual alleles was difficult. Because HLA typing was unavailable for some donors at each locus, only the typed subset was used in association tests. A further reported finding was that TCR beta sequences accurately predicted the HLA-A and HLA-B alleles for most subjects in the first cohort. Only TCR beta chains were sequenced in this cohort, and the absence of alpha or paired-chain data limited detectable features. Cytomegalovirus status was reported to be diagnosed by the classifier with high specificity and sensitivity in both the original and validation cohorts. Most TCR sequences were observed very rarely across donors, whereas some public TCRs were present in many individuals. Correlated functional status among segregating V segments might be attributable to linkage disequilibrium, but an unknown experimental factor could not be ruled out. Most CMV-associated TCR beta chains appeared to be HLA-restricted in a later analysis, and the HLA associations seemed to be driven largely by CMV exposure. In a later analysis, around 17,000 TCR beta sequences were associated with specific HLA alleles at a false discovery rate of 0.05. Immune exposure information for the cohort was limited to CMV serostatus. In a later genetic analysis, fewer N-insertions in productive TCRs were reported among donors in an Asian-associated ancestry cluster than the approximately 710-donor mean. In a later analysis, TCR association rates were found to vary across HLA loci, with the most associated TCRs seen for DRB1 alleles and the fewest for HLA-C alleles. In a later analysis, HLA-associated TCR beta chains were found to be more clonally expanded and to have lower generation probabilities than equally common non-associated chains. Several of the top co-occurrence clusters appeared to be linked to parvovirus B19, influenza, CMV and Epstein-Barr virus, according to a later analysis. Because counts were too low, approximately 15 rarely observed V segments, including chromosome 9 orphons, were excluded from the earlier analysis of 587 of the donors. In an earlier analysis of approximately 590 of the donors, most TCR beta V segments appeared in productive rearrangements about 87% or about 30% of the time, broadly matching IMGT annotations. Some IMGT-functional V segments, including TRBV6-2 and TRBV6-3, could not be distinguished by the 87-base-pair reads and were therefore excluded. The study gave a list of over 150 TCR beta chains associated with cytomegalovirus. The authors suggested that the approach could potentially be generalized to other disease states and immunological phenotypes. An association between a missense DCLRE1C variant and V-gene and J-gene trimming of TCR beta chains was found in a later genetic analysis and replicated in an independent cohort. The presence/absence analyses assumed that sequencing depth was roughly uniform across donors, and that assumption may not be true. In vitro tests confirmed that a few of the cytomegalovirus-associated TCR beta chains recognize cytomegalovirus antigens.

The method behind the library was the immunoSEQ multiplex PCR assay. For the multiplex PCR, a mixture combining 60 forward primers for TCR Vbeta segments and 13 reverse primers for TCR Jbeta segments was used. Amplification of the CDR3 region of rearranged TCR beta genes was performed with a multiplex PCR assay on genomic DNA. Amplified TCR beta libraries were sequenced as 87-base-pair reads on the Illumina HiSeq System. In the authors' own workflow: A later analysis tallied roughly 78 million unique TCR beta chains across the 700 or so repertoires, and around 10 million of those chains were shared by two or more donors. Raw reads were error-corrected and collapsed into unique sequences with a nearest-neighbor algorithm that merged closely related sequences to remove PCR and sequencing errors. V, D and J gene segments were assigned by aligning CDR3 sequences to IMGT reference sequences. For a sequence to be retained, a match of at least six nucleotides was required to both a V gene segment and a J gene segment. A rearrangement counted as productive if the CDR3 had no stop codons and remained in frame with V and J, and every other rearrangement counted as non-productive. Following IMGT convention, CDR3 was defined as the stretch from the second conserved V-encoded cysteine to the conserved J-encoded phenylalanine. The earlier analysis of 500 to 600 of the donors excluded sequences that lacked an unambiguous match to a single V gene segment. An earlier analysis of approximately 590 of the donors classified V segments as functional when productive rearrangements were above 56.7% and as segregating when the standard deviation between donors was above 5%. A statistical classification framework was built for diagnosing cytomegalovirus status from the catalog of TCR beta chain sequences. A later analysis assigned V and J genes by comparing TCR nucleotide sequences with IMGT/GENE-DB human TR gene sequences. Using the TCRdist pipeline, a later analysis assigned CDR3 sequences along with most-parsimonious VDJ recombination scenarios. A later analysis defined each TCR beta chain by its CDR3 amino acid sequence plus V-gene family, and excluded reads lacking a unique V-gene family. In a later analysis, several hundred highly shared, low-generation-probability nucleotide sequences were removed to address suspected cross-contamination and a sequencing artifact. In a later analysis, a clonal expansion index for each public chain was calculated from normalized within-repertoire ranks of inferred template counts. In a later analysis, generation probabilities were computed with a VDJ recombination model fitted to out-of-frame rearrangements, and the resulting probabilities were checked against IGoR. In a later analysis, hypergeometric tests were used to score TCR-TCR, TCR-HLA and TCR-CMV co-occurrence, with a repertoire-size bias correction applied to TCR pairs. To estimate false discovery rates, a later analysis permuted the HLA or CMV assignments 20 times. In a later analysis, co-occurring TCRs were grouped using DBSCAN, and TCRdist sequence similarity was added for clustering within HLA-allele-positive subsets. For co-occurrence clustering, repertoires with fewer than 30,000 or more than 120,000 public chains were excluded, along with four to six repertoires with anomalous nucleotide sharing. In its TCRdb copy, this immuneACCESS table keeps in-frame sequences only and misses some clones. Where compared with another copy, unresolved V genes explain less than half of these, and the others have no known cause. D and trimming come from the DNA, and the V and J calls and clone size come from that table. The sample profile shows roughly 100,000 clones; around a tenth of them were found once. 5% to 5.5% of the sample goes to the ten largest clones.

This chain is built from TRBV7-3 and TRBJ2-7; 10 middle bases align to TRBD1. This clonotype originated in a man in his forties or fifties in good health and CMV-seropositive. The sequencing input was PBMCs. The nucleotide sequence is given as TGTGCCAGCAGCGTTTCCGGGACAGGGGTCCACGAGCAGTACTTC. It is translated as CASSVSGTGVHEQYF.